This T cell receptor beta chain comes out of a study of shared clonotypes between healthy human individuals. V lost 1 base and J lost 5, with 9 bases in between. Germline lookup yields CDR1 SEHNR and CDR2 FQNEAQ (reference sequence). There are 13 residues in the CDR3. As concerns this clone: Antigen unknown.

The assay was immunoSEQ multiplex PCR, and TCRdb's table has in-frame clones only and misses some. Of 400,000 to 600,000 clones in the sample, around 96% were seen once. Donors, healthy HIV-negative adults, lacked recent acute infections or vaccinations. Whole-study findings and limits: Naive CD4 clonotype sharing across several donors was approximately 5.2%. Genetic and exposure-history diversity was limited by the few donors.

This receptor was taken from a woman between 25 and 40 years old in good health. The material sequenced was naive CD4+ T cells sorted from blood. Subset noted: CD45RA+ positively selected. The gene calls are TRBV7-9 and TRBJ2-7; D gene ambiguous. The CDR3 bases are TGTGCCAGCAGCTTAGGGTGGGGTGACGAGCAGTACTTC. Translating it yields CASSLGWGDEQYF.